This T cell receptor beta chain originates from a study of memory CD4+ T cells and cytomegalovirus serostatus. Turning to the study itself: Donors were healthy Belgian adults, 10 or so CMV seropositive and 20 to 25 seronegative. Study-level points and caveats: Median bootstrapped AUC for CMV status was around 0.96 originally, less than 0.93 US-trained.

In the authors' methods: After removing out-of-frame reads, 2,204,828 distinct TCRbeta sequences remained. Produced via immunoSEQ multiplex PCR; TCRdb's table is partial and in-frame only. From that table come the V and J calls and clone size; the DNA was used to work out D and trimming. The sample comprises around 63,000 clones, around 76% of which are singletons, and 4% to 5% rests with the top ten. The CDR3 runs to 16 residues. V was clipped by 11 bases and J by 2 bases, with 21 bases between them. CDR1 and CDR2 from the germline V gene are MDHEN and SYDVKM. The count of this clone is one. Its antigen is still unknown. The sort gate was single viable CD3+CD4+CD8-CD45RO+ cells for memory CD4+ T cells.

This chain connects TRBV28 to TRBJ2-2; D might be TRBD1 (5 bases). What was sequenced was memory CD4+ T cells from blood. The TCR comes from an adult in good health and CMV-seropositive. The CDR3 region is CAAGQKKLKNTGELFF. The CDR3 DNA reads as TGTGCCGCCGGACAAAAAAAGCTCAAAAACACCGGGGAGCTGTTTTTT.